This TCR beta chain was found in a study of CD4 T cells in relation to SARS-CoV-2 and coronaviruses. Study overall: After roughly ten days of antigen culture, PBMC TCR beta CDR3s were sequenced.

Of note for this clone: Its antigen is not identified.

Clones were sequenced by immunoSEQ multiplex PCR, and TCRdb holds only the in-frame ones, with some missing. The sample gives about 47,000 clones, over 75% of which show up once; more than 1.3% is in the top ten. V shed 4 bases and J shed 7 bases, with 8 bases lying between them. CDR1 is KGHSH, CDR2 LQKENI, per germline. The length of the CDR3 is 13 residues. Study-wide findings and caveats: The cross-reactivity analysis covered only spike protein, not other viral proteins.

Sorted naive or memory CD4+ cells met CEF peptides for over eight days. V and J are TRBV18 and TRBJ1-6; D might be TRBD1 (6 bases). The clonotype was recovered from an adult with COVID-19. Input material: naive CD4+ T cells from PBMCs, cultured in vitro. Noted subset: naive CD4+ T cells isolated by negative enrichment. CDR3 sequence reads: CASSRGPNSPLHF. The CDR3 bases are TGTGCCAGCTCACGGGGGCCCAATTCACCCCTCCACTTT. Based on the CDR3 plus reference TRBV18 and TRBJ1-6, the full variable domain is NAGVMQNPRHLVRRRGQEARLRCSPMKGHSHVYWYRQLPEEGLKFMVYLQKENIIDESGMPKERFSAEFPKEGPSILRIQQVVRGDSAAYFCASSRGPNSPLHFGNGTRLTVT.